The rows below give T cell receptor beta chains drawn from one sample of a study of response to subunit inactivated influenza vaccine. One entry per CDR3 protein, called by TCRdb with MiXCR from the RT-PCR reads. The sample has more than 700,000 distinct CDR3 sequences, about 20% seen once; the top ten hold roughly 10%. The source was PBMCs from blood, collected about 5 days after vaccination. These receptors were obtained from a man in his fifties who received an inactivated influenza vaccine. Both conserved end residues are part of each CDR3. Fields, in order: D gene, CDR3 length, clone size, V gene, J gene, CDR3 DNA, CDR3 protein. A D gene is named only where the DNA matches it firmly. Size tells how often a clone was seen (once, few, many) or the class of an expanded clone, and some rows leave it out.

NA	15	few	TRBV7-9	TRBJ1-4	TGTGCCAGCAGCTTAGGAAGAGGGGTTGGTGAAAAACTGTTTTTT	CASSLGRGVGEKLFF
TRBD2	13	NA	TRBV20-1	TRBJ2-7	TGCAGTGCTCCTCTAGCGGGGGCCTACGAGCAGTACTTC	CSAPLAGAYEQYF
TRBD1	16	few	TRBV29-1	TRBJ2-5	TGCAGCGTTATACGGACAGGGAAGATGTACCAAGAGACCCAGTACTTC	CSVIRTGKMYQETQYF
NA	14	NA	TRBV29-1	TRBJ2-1	TGCAGCGTAAAGGGGACCATGTCCGTTGATGAGCAGTTCTTC	CSVKGTMSVDEQFF
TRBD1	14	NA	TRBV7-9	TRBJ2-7	TGTGCCAGCAGCCCGAGGACAGGGCTTACGGGGCAGTACTTC	CASSPRTGLTGQYF
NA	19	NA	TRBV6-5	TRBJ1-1	TGTGCCAGCAGTTCAACACGAGCAGGGGAAAAACCCCCTATGACTGAAGCTTTCTTT	CASSSTRAGEKPPMTEAFF
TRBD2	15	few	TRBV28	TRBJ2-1	TGTGCCAGCAGTGAAAATAGCGGGAGTCGGAATGAGCAGTTCTTC	CASSENSGSRNEQFF
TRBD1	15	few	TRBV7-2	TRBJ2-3	TGTGCCAGCAGCCCAGGACAGGGGTCGATCGATACGCAGTATTTT	CASSPGQGSIDTQYF
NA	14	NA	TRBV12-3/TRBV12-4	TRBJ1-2	TGTGCCAGCAGTTTGGGAGAGACTAACTATGGCTACACCTTC	CASSLGETNYGYTF
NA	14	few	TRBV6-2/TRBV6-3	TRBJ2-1	TGTGCCAGCAGTACTCGGGGGGCGGACAATGAGCAGTTCTTC	CASSTRGADNEQFF
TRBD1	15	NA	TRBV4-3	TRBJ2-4	TGCGCCAGCAGCCATCGGACAGGGGGCGGAAACATTCAGTACTTC	CASSHRTGGGNIQYF
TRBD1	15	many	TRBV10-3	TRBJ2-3	TGTGCCATCAGTGCACCGGGACAGGGGGCAGATACGCAGTATTTT	CAISAPGQGADTQYF
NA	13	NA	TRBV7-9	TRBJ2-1	TGTGCCAGCAGCTCCTTTACAGGGATTGAAAAGTTCTTC	CASSSFTGIEKFF
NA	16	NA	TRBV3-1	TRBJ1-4	TGTGCCAGCAGCCAAGAAAGGAGGGGCAACGATGAAAAACTGTTTTTT	CASSQERRGNDEKLFF
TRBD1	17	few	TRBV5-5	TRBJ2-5	TGTGCCAGCAGCCGAAGAGGGGGCGACAGGTACCAAGAGACCCAGTACTTC	CASSRRGGDRYQETQYF
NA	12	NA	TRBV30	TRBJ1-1	TGTGCCTGGAATGGGGATAGGACTGAAGCTTTCTTT	CAWNGDRTEAFF
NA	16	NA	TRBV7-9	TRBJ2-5	TGTGCCAGCAGCTCCCCCGCTACCGACAGTGGAGAGACCCAGTACTTC	CASSSPATDSGETQYF
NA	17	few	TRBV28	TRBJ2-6	TGTGCCAGCAGTTTATTAGCGACCCTCTCTGGGGCCAACGTCCTGACTTTC	CASSLLATLSGANVLTF
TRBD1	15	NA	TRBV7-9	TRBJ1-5	TGTGCCAGCAGCTCCAGTACAGGGGTCAATCAGCCCCAGCATTTT	CASSSSTGVNQPQHF
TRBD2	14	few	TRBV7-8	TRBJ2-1	TGTGCCAGCAGTCAAGGACTAGTTGGGAATGAGCAGTTCTTC	CASSQGLVGNEQFF
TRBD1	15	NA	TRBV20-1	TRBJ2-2	TGCAGTGCTAGAGCTACAGGGGGTCGCACCGGGGAGCTGTTTTTT	CSARATGGRTGELFF
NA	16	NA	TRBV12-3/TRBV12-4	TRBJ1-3	TGTGCCAGCAGTTTATCTTCTGCTCTCTCTGGAAACACCATATATTTT	CASSLSSALSGNTIYF
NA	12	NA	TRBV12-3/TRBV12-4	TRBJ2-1	TGTGCCAGCAGAGCCCGATACAATGAGCAGTTCTTC	CASRARYNEQFF
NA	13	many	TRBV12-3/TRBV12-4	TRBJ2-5	TGTGCCAGCAGCCTCCGGGGTGCGGAGACCCAGTACTTC	CASSLRGAETQYF
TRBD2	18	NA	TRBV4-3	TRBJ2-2	TGCGCCAGCAGCCAAGGCGTCGGACTAGCGGGCTACACCGGGGAGCTGTTTTTT	CASSQGVGLAGYTGELFF
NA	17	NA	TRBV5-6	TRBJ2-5	TGTGCCAGCAGCTTGCGGGGACTGGGGGGTTACCAAGAGACCCAGTACTTC	CASSLRGLGGYQETQYF
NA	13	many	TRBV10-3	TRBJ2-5	TGTGCCATCAACCAACAGCCCAAAGAGACCCAGTACTTC	CAINQQPKETQYF
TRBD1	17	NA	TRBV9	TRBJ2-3	TGTGCCAGCAGCCCTCGAATAGGGGGCCCAGCCACAGATACGCAGTATTTT	CASSPRIGGPATDTQYF
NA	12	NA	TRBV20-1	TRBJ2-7	TGCAGTGCCAGGCCGGCAGGGGACGAGCAGTACTTC	CSARPAGDEQYF
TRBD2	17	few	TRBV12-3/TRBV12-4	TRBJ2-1	TGTGCCAGCACCCCAGGGAGCGGGGGGGGCTCCTACAATGAGCAGTTCTTC	CASTPGSGGGSYNEQFF